The 17 T cell receptor beta chains reported below all come from one sample, sequenced in a study of shared clonotypes between healthy human individuals. Libraries were prepared by immunoSEQ multiplex PCR; TCRdb keeps only in-frame clonotypes and omits some of them. This sample yields millions of clones, of which 95% are seen a single time; more than 0.1% belongs to the top ten. The specimen sequenced was naive CD4+ T cells sorted from blood. Specified subset: CD45RA+ positively selected. The source of these receptors is a man aged 18-30 years in good health.

This chain connects TRBV6-1 to TRBJ2-7; D may be TRBD2 (6 bases). CDR1 MNHNS and CDR2 SASEGT come from the germline V gene. CDR3 length equals 15 residues. Deletions cut 3 bases from V and 1 base from J, with 13 bases between. CDR3 coding DNA: TGTGCCAGCAGTGATCCCGCCCGGGGGTCCTACGAGCAGTACTTC. It specifies CASSDPARGSYEQYF.

V is TRBV10-3 and J is TRBJ1-3; D uncertain. Germline V gene sequence: CDR1 ENHRY, CDR2 SYGVKD. Between the trimmed V and J ends, which lost 0 bases and 4 bases, there was a span of 4 bases. The CDR3 covers 13 residues. CDR3 residues: CAISESSGNTIYF. The CDR3 nucleotides are TGTGCCATCAGTGAGTCGTCGGGAAACACCATATATTTT.

The rearrangement links TRBV6-5 to TRBJ2-1; 8 positions agree with TRBD2. Germline-derived CDR1 and CDR2 are MNHEY and SVGAGI. The CDR3 consists of 12 residues. V was pared by 11 bases and J by 3 bases, with 3 bases of the junction left unmatched. The CDR3 nucleotides are TGTGCCGTAGCGGGGCTCTACAATGAGCAGTTCTTC. Translating gives CAVAGLYNEQFF.

The V call is TRBV10-1, the J call TRBJ1-4, with TRBD1 matching 10 bases. Germline values: CDR1 WNHNN, CDR2 SYGVQD (reference sequence). V gave up 5 bases and J gave up 7 bases; unmatched junction bases: 7. The CDR3 is 15 residues long. This chain's CDR3 is CASSPGTGEGEKLFF. The DNA for the CDR3 is TGCGCCAGCAGTCCCGGGACAGGGGAAGGTGAAAAACTGTTTTTT.

The rearrangement uses TRBV25-1 and TRBJ2-3; TRBD1 might be the D (6 bases). The germline gives CDR1 MGHDK, CDR2 SYGVNS. The CDR3 has 14 amino acids. V dropped 2 bases and J dropped 4 bases, with 10 bases sitting between them. The CDR3 here is CASSEGRGSDTQYF. DNA of the CDR3: TGTGCCAGCAGTGAAGGCAGGGGATCAGATACGCAGTATTTT.

This clone was picked up a small number of times. The V and J genes are TRBV19 and TRBJ1-6; D remains unclear. The ends were cut back, 5 bases at V and 7 bases at J, with 9 bases in the middle. Germline CDR1 reads LNHDA; CDR2 reads SQIVND (reference sequence). The CDR3 length is 13 residues. CDR3 region: CASSAQENSPLHF. The CDR3, as DNA: TGTGCCAGTAGTGCGCAGGAAAATTCACCCCTCCACTTT.

The chain links TRBV30 to TRBJ1-1; maybe TRBD1 (6 bases). The germline V and J ends were trimmed by 1 base and 7 bases, with 13 bases remaining between them. CDR1 is GTSNPN, CDR2 SVGIG, per germline (reference sequence). This CDR3 is 13 amino acids long. CDR3 coding DNA: TGTGCCTGGAGTGGACAGGTCCGGGATGAAGCTTTCTTT. This translates into CAWSGQVRDEAFF.

This CDR3 reads CASSLVAGVNTEAFF. The CDR3 region has the DNA TGCGCCAGCAGCTTGGTTGCCGGGGTGAACACTGAAGCTTTCTTT. This rearrangement joins TRBV5-1 to TRBJ1-1; the D is unclear. CDR1 and CDR2 from the germline V gene are SGHRS and YFSETQ. The CDR3 is made up of 15 amino acids. Trimming left V 0 bases short and J 0 bases short, with 9 bases between.

This sequence joins TRBV5-5 and TRBJ1-3; D is undetermined. CDR3 size: 15 residues. Trimming cost V 4 bases and J 4 bases, with 15 bases left between them. CDR1 and CDR2 from the germline V gene are SGHKS and YYEKEE (reference sequence). The CDR3 DNA follows: TGTGCCAGCAGCCTCGATCGGGAGGGCGGAAACACCATATATTTT. This sequence encodes CASSLDREGGNTIYF. The full variable domain, rest sourced from reference TRBV5-5 and TRBJ1-3, is DAGVTQSPTHLIKTRGQQVTLRCSPISGHKSVSWYQQVLGQGPQFIFQYYEKEERGRGNFPDRFSARQFPNYSSELNVNALLLGDSALYLCASSLDREGGNTIYFGEGSWLTVV.

The chain has TRBV4-1 and TRBJ1-5, with 7 bases that match TRBD1. Germline V gene data show CDR1 as MGHRA and CDR2 as YSYEKL. J was trimmed by 3 bases and V by 4 bases; bases with no gene match: 9. The CDR3 is 16 amino acids. CDR3 sequence: CASSPRQGGPNQPQHF. The DNA for the CDR3 is TGCGCCAGCAGCCCCCGGCAGGGGGGCCCCAATCAGCCCCAGCATTTT.

The chain recombines TRBV6-1 with TRBJ2-1, with 10 positions matching TRBD1. The CDR3 consists of 15 residues. J lost 8 bases, V lost 4 bases, and 8 bases had no gene match. Germline assignment: CDR1 MNHNS and CDR2 SASEGT. CDR3 coding DNA: TGTGCCAGCAGTGCACAGACAGGGGGCAGGGATGAGCAGTTCTTC. This codes for CASSAQTGGRDEQFF.

J is TRBJ1-2 and V is TRBV5-1, with TRBD1 matching over 10 bases. Trimming took 4 bases from V and 6 from J; bases not matched to a gene: 12. CDR3 size: 16 residues. From germline, CDR1 is SGHRS and CDR2 YFSETQ. The CDR3 DNA is TGCGCCAGCAGCCCTACTGCCGGGACAGGGGTAAATGGCTACACCTTC. This gives the protein CASSPTAGTGVNGYTF.

This clone turned up a few times. V is TRBV11-1 and J is TRBJ1-2; D unclear. From germline, CDR1 is SGHAT and CDR2 FQDESV (reference sequence). This CDR3 is built from 13 residues. Trimming cost V 5 bases and J 5 bases, with 12 bases left between them. The CDR3: CASSRGTDYGYTF. The CDR3 DNA follows: TGTGCCAGCAGCCGAGGCACCGATTATGGCTACACCTTC.

This clone was seen once. This chain links TRBV7-9 with TRBJ1-1; 9 nucleotides agree with TRBD1. The germline V gene encodes CDR1 SEHNR and CDR2 FQNEAQ (reference sequence). The CDR3 has 16 amino acids. Losses at the gene ends were 5 bases for V and 7 bases for J; bases not matched to a gene: 14. The CDR3 here is CASSPPGTGPLGEAFF. The CDR3 DNA reads TGTGCCAGCAGCCCACCTGGGACAGGGCCGCTGGGTGAAGCTTTCTTT.

The chain joins TRBV5-4 to TRBJ2-6; D is unclear. Germline V gene data show CDR1 as SGHNT and CDR2 as YYREEE (reference sequence). The V end lost 3 bases, the J end lost 4 bases, and 8 bases lay between the germline ends. This CDR3 is built from 14 residues. The CDR3, as DNA: TGTGCCAGCAGCTCGGTAGCCGGGGCCAACGTCCTGACTTTC. Residues: CASSSVAGANVLTF.

This rearrangement joins TRBV4-1 to TRBJ2-2; 7 bases match TRBD2. The CDR3 runs to 17 residues. Germline V gene data show CDR1 as MGHRA and CDR2 as YSYEKL. Germline trimming cut 0 bases from V and 5 bases from J; bases unmatched to any gene: 9. The DNA of the CDR3 is TGCGCCAGCAGCCAAGATCGGTCAGGGCGGGAGACCGGGGAGCTGTTTTTT. Translated: CASSQDRSGRETGELFF.

As for this clone: At the DNA level, this CDR3 is encoded by other sequences in the same sample as well. The V gene is TRBV5-1, the J gene TRBJ1-2; 7 nucleotides match TRBD1. Looked up from germline, CDR1 is SGHRS and CDR2 is YFSETQ. The trim removed 0 bases at V and 8 bases at J, leaving 4 bases unmatched. The CDR3 is 13 amino acids. CDR3 residues: CASSLGQGDGYTF. DNA of the CDR3: TGCGCCAGCAGCTTGGGACAGGGAGACGGCTACACCTTC.